The clone carrying this TCR beta chain has at least ten counts. Antigen specificity is unknown. This sample is part of a study of identical twins. Findings and caveats of the study: Whereas memory repertoires showed no such difference, abundant cord blood beta clonotypes carried fewer insertions.

TCRdb reanalysed the 5' RACE reads using MiXCR and keeps one entry per CDR3 protein. This table has hundreds of thousands of distinct CDR3 sequences, approximately 8% appearing once. Unmatched junction bases numbered 10, after V lost 6 bases and J lost 1 base. The CDR3 loop spans 16 amino acids. Per germline, CDR1 SGHAT and CDR2 FQNNGV. The same data also went into a second study, on yellow fever vaccine responses in identical twins.

Sequenced input: CD8+ T cells sorted from blood. The TCR originated in a woman between 18 and 30 years old in good health. The chain has TRBV11-2 and TRBJ1-1; 8 nucleotides match TRBD1. The CDR3 spells CASRPTGGKENTEAFF. As DNA, the CDR3 is TGTGCCAGCAGGCCAACAGGGGGAAAGGAGAACACTGAAGCTTTCTTT. The complete variable domain, with remaining parts taken from reference TRBV11-2 and TRBJ1-1, reads EAGVAQSPRYKIIEKRQSVAFWCNPISGHATLYWYQQILGQGPKLLIQFQNNGVVDDSQLPKDRFSAERLKGVDSTLKIQPAKLEDSAVYLCASRPTGGKENTEAFFGQGTRLTVV.